A single sample gave rise to the 10 T cell receptor beta chains below, sequenced in a study of blood T cell repertoires in COVID-19. Clones were sequenced by immunoSEQ multiplex PCR, and TCRdb holds only the in-frame ones, with some missing. The table lists about 300,000 clones, more than 80% of them singletons, with about 1.1% in the top ten. The sequencing sample was made of PBMCs or T cells enriched from blood (not recorded which). The origin of the receptors is a woman in her twenties or thirties who had recovered from COVID-19.

The CDR3 reads CATSDLTSGKLEQFF. CDR3 DNA: TGTGCCACCAGTGATTTAACTAGCGGGAAACTTGAGCAGTTCTTC. This sequence joins TRBV24-1 and TRBJ2-1, with 10 bases aligning to TRBD2. The trim removed 1 base at V and 9 bases at J, leaving 5 bases unmatched. CDR1 KGHDR and CDR2 SFDVKD come from the germline V gene. CDR3 length: 15 amino acids.

The chain couples TRBV6-2 or TRBV6-3 to TRBJ2-1, with D perhaps TRBD2 (5 bases). The ends were cut back, 0 bases at V and 10 bases at J, with 10 bases in the middle. The germline V gene encodes CDR1 MNHEY and CDR2 SVGEGT. The CDR3 has 13 residues. CDR3 amino acids: CASSYSERGEQFF. The CDR3 nucleotides are TGTGCCAGCAGTTACTCGGAGAGAGGGGAGCAGTTCTTC.

The chain joins TRBV28 to TRBJ1-4, with 9 bases lining up with TRBD1. The V segment lost 10 bases and the J segment 5 bases; nucleotides outside the gene matches: 5. The germline V gene has CDR1 MDHEN and CDR2 SYDVKM. The CDR3 is made up of 13 amino acids. The CDR3 DNA sequence: TGTGCCATTCCGGGACAGGGAAATGAAAAACTGTTTTTT. Translation: CAIPGQGNEKLFF. Combining the CDR3 with reference TRBV28 and TRBJ1-4 gives the whole variable domain DVKVTQSSRYLVKRTGEKVFLECVQDMDHENMFWYRQDPGLGLRLIYFSYDVKMKEKGDIPEGYSVSREKKERFSLILESASTNQTSMYLCAIPGQGNEKLFFGSGTQLSVL.

The CDR3 protein is CASSFLREGYTF. The CDR3 DNA reads TGTGCCAGCAGTTTCCTGCGAGAAGGCTACACCTTC. The chain combines TRBV28 with TRBJ1-2; D gene ambiguous. The CDR3 sequence is 12 residues long. Deletions cut 3 bases from V and 8 bases from J, with 10 bases between. Germline V gene lookup returns CDR1 MDHEN and CDR2 SYDVKM.

The chain links TRBV5-1 to TRBJ2-2, with 9 positions matching TRBD1. This CDR3 has 16 residues. Trimming removed 4 bases from V and 1 base from J; junction bases left unmatched: 5. Germline V lookup: CDR1 SGHRS, CDR2 YFSETQ. The CDR3 here is CASSIRDRENTGELFF. CDR3 DNA: TGCGCCAGCAGCATACGGGACAGGGAGAACACCGGGGAGCTGTTTTTT.

This clone came up a few times. This chain connects TRBV19 to TRBJ1-5; the D gene is possibly TRBD1 (5 bases). Trimming removed 3 bases at V and 7 bases at J, with 13 bases between. This CDR3 spans 14 amino acids. Per the germline V gene, CDR1 is LNHDA and CDR2 is SQIVND (reference sequence). The CDR3 nucleotides are TGTGCCAGTAGTATGGTAGGGGCGGCGCAGCCCCAGCATTTT. Amino acid sequence: CASSMVGAAQPQHF. The full variable domain, its missing parts supplied by reference TRBV19 and TRBJ1-5, is DGGITQSPKYLFRKEGQNVTLSCEQNLNHDAMYWYRQDPGQGLRLIYYSQIVNDFQKGDIAEGYSVSREKKESFPLTVTSAQKNPTAFYLCASSMVGAAQPQHFGDGTRLSIL.

V and J are TRBV7-3 and TRBJ1-1; possibly TRBD1 for D (5 bases). V was pared by 5 bases and J by 0 bases, with 13 bases between. The CDR3 length is 15 residues. Germline values: CDR1 SGHTA, CDR2 FQGTGA. The CDR3 here is CASSPMGGMNTEAFF. The CDR3 DNA sequence: TGTGCCAGCAGCCCAATGGGGGGGATGAACACTGAAGCTTTCTTT.

This rearrangement joins TRBV5-3 to TRBJ1-5; 7 nucleotides match TRBD1. Being an ORF, TRBV5-3 has a function that is uncertain. V shed 3 bases and J 7 bases; nucleotides not matched to a gene: 7. The CDR3 is made up of 14 amino acids. The CDR3 nucleotides read TGTGCCAGAAGCTGCTTCAGGGGGGACCAGCCCCAGCATTTT. As protein: CARSCFRGDQPQHF.

The chain joins TRBV5-8 to TRBJ1-5; 11 bases are a match to TRBD1. This CDR3 comprises 16 residues. J was trimmed by 6 bases and V by 4 bases; bases with no gene match: 9. Germline V lookup: CDR1 SGHTS, CDR2 YDEGEE. The CDR3: CASSPHWTGGRQPQHF. In DNA, the CDR3 is TGTGCCAGCAGCCCACATTGGACAGGGGGCCGTCAGCCCCAGCATTTT.

The chain has TRBV9 and TRBJ2-7; 7 bases line up with TRBD2. Germline V gene lookup returns CDR1 SGDLS and CDR2 YYNGEE. The J segment lost 2 bases and the V segment lost 0 bases, leaving 5 bases of the junction unmatched. CDR3 length: 15 amino acids. CDR3 nucleotides: TGTGCCAGCAGCGTAGAGGCGGGAGCCCCCTACGAGCAGTACTTC. Encoded protein: CASSVEAGAPYEQYF.